This T cell receptor beta chain was sequenced in a study of blood T cell repertoires in COVID-19. Across the whole study: Both acute and convalescent COVID-19 samples were obtained from the United States, Italy and Spain. PBMCs, B-cell-depleted T cells, or T cells were the source of the cDNA or gDNA that made up the material.

The repertoire was sequenced with immunoSEQ multiplex PCR; TCRdb's copy has only in-frame clones and lacks some. The table includes 300,000 or so clones, about 82% detected once. The ends lost 2 bases at V and 8 bases at J; junction bases unmatched: 9. CDR1 is SGHTS and CDR2 is YDEGEE in the germline V gene. The CDR3 sequence is 15 residues long. This receptor was taken from a woman aged 45-65 years with active or convalescent COVID-19. The specimen sequenced was peripheral blood. The J gene is TRBJ1-3, the V gene TRBV5-8, with 8 positions matching TRBD1. The CDR3 is CASSFGQGRGDTIYF. In DNA, the CDR3 is TGTGCCAGCAGCTTCGGACAGGGCCGAGGAGACACCATATATTTT.